One and the same sample provided the 27 T cell receptor beta chains below, sequenced in a study of CD8 T cells in Susac syndrome. The RNA, about 0.45 to 1 ug, was put through reverse transcription using random hexamers. TCRdb reprocessed the immunoSEQ multiplex PCR reads with MiXCR, giving one entry per CDR3 protein. This table has about 50,000 distinct CDR3 sequences, 93% appearing once. The sequencing input was CD8+ T cells from PBMCs. The receptors were gathered from a human donor with multiple sclerosis.

The rearrangement links TRBV7-9 to TRBJ2-1, with 8 nucleotides matching TRBD2. Germline V gene lookup returns CDR1 SEHNR and CDR2 FQNEAQ (reference sequence). CDR3 length: 17 residues. V lost 4 bases to trimming and J lost 2 bases; unmatched junction nucleotides: 10. Here the CDR3 reads CASSSRGGTKPYNEQFF. The CDR3 DNA sequence: TGTGCCAGCAGCTCCCGGGGGGGGACTAAACCCTACAATGAGCAGTTCTTC.

The rearrangement links TRBV2 to TRBJ1-1; possible D gene TRBD1, 6 bases. The V and J ends lost 4 bases and 0 bases respectively, with 18 bases between them. Germline V gene lookup returns CDR1 SNHLY and CDR2 FYNNEI. This CDR3 is built from 17 residues. The DNA for the CDR3 is TGTGCCAGCAGTGGGGACATTCGGACACCTCTGAACACTGAAGCTTTCTTT. Encoded protein: CASSGDIRTPLNTEAFF.

As for this clonotype: At one of its ends the junction is not consistent with the germline gene, which may arise from a read error. The chain is built from TRBV5-6 and TRBJ1-1; a weak D match, TRBD1 (6 bases). The CDR3 runs 15 residues. The germline CDR1 and CDR2 sequences are SGHDT and YYEEEE. CDR3 nucleotide sequence: TGTGCCAGCAGCTGGGGGCCATGGATGAATACTGAAGCTTTCTTT. Translated, it gives CASSWGPWMNTEAFF.

V and J are TRBV7-9 and TRBJ1-2, with a weak D call TRBD1 (6 bases). The CDR3 is made up of 15 amino acids. V lost 4 bases and J 2 bases, leaving 14 bases between the germline ends. Germline CDR1 reads SEHNR; CDR2 reads FQNEAQ (reference sequence). The CDR3 reads CASSSTGQPNYGYTF. CDR3 sequence (DNA): TGTGCCAGCAGCTCCACCGGACAGCCAAACTATGGCTACACCTTC.

This clonotype has just one count. V usage is TRBV7-9 and J usage is TRBJ1-2; D unclear. V lost 1 base, J lost 2 bases, and 8 bases lay in between. From germline, CDR1 is SEHNR and CDR2 FQNEAQ (reference sequence). The CDR3 is 14 amino acids. The CDR3 nucleotides are TGTGCCAGCAGCTTAGTCACAGACAACTATGGCTACACCTTC. This encodes CASSLVTDNYGYTF. Looking up the rest from reference TRBV7-9 and TRBJ1-2 gives the full variable domain: DTGVSQNPRHKITKRGQNVTFRCDPISEHNRLYWYRQTLGQGPEFLTYFQNEAQLEKSRLLSDRFSAERPKGSFSTLEIQRTEQGDSAMYLCASSLVTDNYGYTFGSGTRLTVV.

This sequence joins TRBV6-1 and TRBJ2-5; 7 nucleotides align to TRBD1. This CDR3 contains 16 residues. CDR1 and CDR2 (germline): MNHNS, SASEGT. J lost 3 bases, V lost 5 bases, and 12 bases had no gene match. CDR3 sequence: CASSTSLAGGEETQYF. The CDR3 DNA sequence: TGTGCCAGCAGTACCTCCCTGGCAGGGGGAGAAGAGACCCAGTACTTC.

CDR3 region: CASSVEGQGTYGYTF. DNA of the CDR3: TGTGCCAGCAGCGTAGAGGGGCAGGGGACCTATGGCTACACCTTC. V and J are TRBV9 and TRBJ1-2, with D perhaps matching TRBD1 (6 bases). Trimming took off 0 bases at V and 4 bases at J, with 13 bases between the two ends. The CDR3 runs 15 residues. In germline, CDR1 is SGDLS, CDR2 YYNGEE.

This clonotype was seen a single time. The chain is built from TRBV28 and TRBJ1-6; D unclear. The CDR3 totals 16 residues. Germline V gene sequence: CDR1 MDHEN, CDR2 SYDVKM. V shed 1 base and J shed 0 bases, with 7 bases lying between them. For the CDR3, the DNA is TGTGCCAGCAGTTTATATGGTAGCTCCTATAATTCACCCCTCCACTTT. It translates to CASSLYGSSYNSPLHF.

V usage is TRBV6-2 or TRBV6-3 and J usage is TRBJ1-5; no clear D gene. Between the trimmed V and J ends, which lost 5 bases and 1 base, there was a span of 9 bases. The CDR3 extends over 14 amino acids. Germline loops: CDR1 MNHEY, CDR2 SVGEGT. In DNA, the CDR3 is TGTGCCAGCAGTACCATGGGGAGCAATCAGCCCCAGCATTTT. Translated, it gives CASSTMGSNQPQHF.

This clonotype was detected only a few times. The rearrangement links TRBV5-1 to TRBJ1-1; perhaps TRBD1 as D (6 bases). CDR1 and CDR2 (germline): SGHRS, YFSETQ. The CDR3 runs 16 residues. V lost 4 bases, J lost 3 bases, and 19 bases lay in between. Here the CDR3 reads CASSPVGQPGDTEAFF. CDR3 nucleotide sequence: TGCGCCAGCAGCCCAGTAGGACAGCCCGGGGACACTGAAGCTTTCTTT.

This chain connects TRBV19 to TRBJ1-1; D unclear. CDR3 length equals 10 residues. CDR1 is LNHDA and CDR2 is SQIVND in the germline V gene (reference sequence). The V and J ends lost 6 bases and 3 bases respectively, with 2 bases between them. The CDR3 nucleotides are TGTGCCAGTAGGGACACTGAAGCTTTCTTT. Amino acid sequence: CASRDTEAFF.

This chain uses TRBV30 with TRBJ1-2, with unresolved D. Trimming took off 6 bases at V and 4 bases at J, with 6 bases between the two ends. Germline V CDR1 and CDR2: GTSNPN, SVGIG (reference sequence). This CDR3 spans 10 amino acids. This CDR3 reads CACVIYGYTF. CDR3 in DNA: TGTGCCTGTGTCATCTATGGCTACACCTTC.

This clonotype is a singleton in its sample. This rearrangement joins TRBV27 to TRBJ1-4; possible D gene TRBD1, 5 bases. The V gene lost 6 bases and the J gene lost 4 bases, with 12 bases spanning the gap. CDR1 and CDR2 (germline): MNHEY, SMNVEV (reference sequence). The length of the CDR3 is 14 residues. CDR3 protein: CASSRGRYNEKLFF. The DNA for the CDR3 is TGTGCCAGCAGCCGGGGACGGTATAATGAAAAACTGTTTTTT.

This clonotype showed up just a few times. CDR3 loop: CASSEEVGPQPQHF. Here the CDR3 DNA reads TGTGCCAGCAGTGAAGAAGTGGGGCCGCAGCCCCAGCATTTT. This chain joins TRBV6-1 and TRBJ1-5; tentative D call: TRBD1 (5 bases). The CDR3 has 14 amino acids. V was trimmed by 1 base and J by 7 bases, leaving 11 bases between them. Germline CDR1 and CDR2: MNHNS and SASEGT.

J is TRBJ2-6 and V is TRBV27; D gene uncertain. The germline CDR1 and CDR2 sequences are MNHEY and SMNVEV (reference sequence). The CDR3 is 14 amino acids. V lost 4 bases, J lost 0 bases, and 4 bases lay in between. CDR3: CASSSLSGANVLTF. The CDR3 nucleotides are TGTGCCAGCAGTTCCCTCTCTGGGGCCAACGTCCTGACTTTC.

CDR3 nucleotides: TGTGCCAGCAGCGCCGGGGACCCAGGCTATGGCTACACCTTC. Its translation is CASSAGDPGYGYTF. This chain uses TRBV9 with TRBJ1-2; a possible D gene is TRBD1 (5 bases). This CDR3 comprises 14 residues. Germline CDR1 reads SGDLS; CDR2 reads YYNGEE. V was shortened by 3 bases and J by 4 bases, with 13 bases between the two germline ends.

The chain employs TRBV18 and TRBJ2-1; D not certain. V lost 3 bases to trimming and J lost 10 bases, with 16 bases between them. The CDR3 consists of 14 residues. CDR1 is KGHSH and CDR2 is LQKENI in the germline V gene. The CDR3 bases are TGTGCCAGCTCACCTGACACTCTAGGGTGGGAGCAGTTCTTC. It yields the protein CASSPDTLGWEQFF.

The chain couples TRBV30 to TRBJ1-1; D gene ambiguous. Germline V lookup: CDR1 GTSNPN, CDR2 SVGIG (reference sequence). The CDR3 covers 16 residues. Trimming took off 2 bases at V and 1 base at J, with 17 bases between the two ends. The chain's CDR3 is CAWSSEYGTWNTEAFF. In DNA form, the CDR3 reads TGTGCCTGGAGTTCGGAATACGGCACTTGGAACACTGAAGCTTTCTTT. Looking up the rest from reference TRBV30 and TRBJ1-1 gives the full variable domain: SQTIHQWPATLVQPVGSPLSLECTVEGTSNPNLYWYRQAAGRGLQLLFYSVGIGQISSEVPQNLSASRPQDRQFILSSKKLLLSDSGFYLCAWSSEYGTWNTEAFFGQGTRLTVV.

CDR3 in DNA: TGCGCCAGCAGCCAAGTTGCCGGCACTGAAGCTTTCTTT. Translated: CASSQVAGTEAFF. The V gene is TRBV4-1, the J gene TRBJ1-1; D remains ambiguous. CDR1 is MGHRA, CDR2 YSYEKL, per germline. The V end was cut by 1 base, the J end by 4 bases, with 7 bases between. CDR3 length equals 13 residues.

The V call is TRBV2, the J call TRBJ2-7; D possibly corresponds to TRBD1 (6 bases). Trimming left V 5 bases short and J 7 bases short, with 15 bases between. The CDR3 contains 13 residues. Per the germline V gene, CDR1 is SNHLY and CDR2 is FYNNEI. DNA for the CDR3: TGTGCCAGCAGTCCTCTAGGGGGATGGGAGCAGTACTTC. This sequence encodes CASSPLGGWEQYF.

This rearrangement joins TRBV9 to TRBJ2-2; 7 nucleotides align to TRBD1. J was trimmed by 6 bases and V by 3 bases; bases with no gene match: 11. Germline V gene data show CDR1 as SGDLS and CDR2 as YYNGEE. CDR3 length: 16 residues. CDR3 in DNA: TGTGCCAGCAGCGCCCGAACCAGGGGGTATTCCGGGGAGCTGTTTTTT. It is translated as CASSARTRGYSGELFF.

This CDR3 reads CASSVEVAGGRDTQYF. CDR3 nucleotides: TGTGCCAGCAGCGTAGAGGTAGCGGGGGGGCGAGATACGCAGTATTTT. This chain connects TRBV9 to TRBJ2-3; the match to TRBD2 covers 11 bases. Germline loops: CDR1 SGDLS, CDR2 YYNGEE. The CDR3 spans 16 residues. J lost 5 bases, V lost 0 bases, and 5 bases had no gene match.

The V call is TRBV6-1, the J call TRBJ1-5; D may be TRBD1 (5 bases). The V gene lost 1 base and the J gene lost 0 bases, with 13 bases spanning the gap. The germline V gene has CDR1 MNHNS and CDR2 SASEGT. There are 17 residues in the CDR3. In DNA, the CDR3 is TGTGCCAGCAGTGAAGTATTCAGGGCCGATAGCAATCAGCCCCAGCATTTT. Its protein is CASSEVFRADSNQPQHF.

This rearrangement joins TRBV25-1 to TRBJ2-3; 12 bases fit TRBD2. Germline CDR1 MGHDK, CDR2 SYGVNS. The CDR3 extends over 16 amino acids. V dropped 5 bases and J dropped 6; count of bases not matched to a gene: 9. CDR3 loop: CASSSRLAGAWDTQYF. The DNA for the CDR3 is TGTGCCAGCAGTTCACGACTAGCGGGGGCCTGGGATACGCAGTATTTT.

The V call is TRBV6-1, the J call TRBJ2-5; the D gene is possibly TRBD1 (6 bases). This CDR3 comprises 15 residues. Trimming removed 5 bases at V and 2 bases at J, with 15 bases between. Germline-derived CDR1 and CDR2 are MNHNS and SASEGT. CDR3 sequence reads: CASSSPNRVQETQYF. CDR3 in DNA: TGTGCCAGCAGTTCCCCTAACAGGGTGCAAGAGACCCAGTACTTC.

The V gene is TRBV29-1, the J gene TRBJ1-1; TRBD1 matches 7 bases. Germline loops: CDR1 SQVTM, CDR2 ANQGSEA. The CDR3 runs to 12 residues. The V and J ends lost 7 bases and 1 base, in that order; junction bases with no gene match: 3. As DNA, the CDR3 is TGCAGCGCTAGACAGGGGAACACTGAAGCTTTCTTT. As protein: CSARQGNTEAFF.

V gene TRBV7-9 combines with J gene TRBJ2-7; D might be TRBD1 (6 bases). CDR1 SEHNR and CDR2 FQNEAQ come from the germline V gene (reference sequence). The CDR3 is 14 residues long. V lost 7 bases to trimming and J lost 5 bases, with 18 bases between them. The CDR3 nucleotides are TGTGCCAGCAAGGGCGACAGGCCCCTGAACGAGCAGTACTTC. Its translation is CASKGDRPLNEQYF.